These 19 T cell receptor beta chains originate from one sample sequenced in a study of blood T cell repertoires in COVID-19. Only in-frame clones appear in the TCRdb table, and some are missing; sequencing was by immunoSEQ multiplex PCR. In the table there are about 140,000 clones, about 79% of which are singletons. Sample: PBMCs or T cells enriched from blood (not recorded which). All receptors come from a woman between 50 and 59 years old who had recovered from COVID-19.

The rearrangement joins TRBV5-6 to TRBJ2-7, with 12 bases that match TRBD2. This CDR3 spans 17 amino acids. Germline loops: CDR1 SGHDT, CDR2 YYEEEE. Germline trimming cut 4 bases from V and 5 bases from J; bases unmatched to any gene: 13. The CDR3 loop reads CASSRGSSGRGLDEQYF. The CDR3 DNA reads as TGTGCCAGCAGCCGGGGATCTAGCGGGAGGGGACTCGACGAGCAGTACTTC.

The rearrangement links TRBV5-1 to TRBJ2-1; 11 positions match TRBD1. V gave up 6 bases and J gave up 4 bases; unmatched junction bases: 12. CDR1 is SGHRS and CDR2 is YFSETQ in the germline V gene. The CDR3 length is 17 residues. The CDR3 region has the DNA TGCGCCAGCACCACAATCCCGGGGACAGGGGGTTACAATGAGCAGTTCTTC. This encodes CASTTIPGTGGYNEQFF.

V usage is TRBV30 and J usage is TRBJ1-3, with no clear D. Germline values: CDR1 GTSNPN, CDR2 SVGIG (reference sequence). The ends were cut back, 8 bases at V and 4 bases at J, with 12 bases in the middle. CDR3 length: 12 amino acids. Written as DNA, the CDR3 is TGTGCCCGCAGTCCTGGCGGAAACACCATATATTTT. Residues: CARSPGGNTIYF.

V is TRBV19 and J is TRBJ2-3; 11 bases align to TRBD2. Germline V CDR1 and CDR2: LNHDA, SQIVND (reference sequence). This CDR3 contains 16 residues. V gave up 3 bases and J gave up 2 bases; unmatched junction bases: 4. The CDR3 sequence: CASSIPTSGVTDTQYF. The CDR3, as DNA: TGTGCCAGTAGTATTCCGACTAGCGGGGTCACAGATACGCAGTATTTT.

This chain's CDR3 is CANTPPGQTYMNTEAFF. Written as DNA, the CDR3 is TGTGCCAATACACCACCGGGACAGACCTATATGAACACTGAAGCTTTCTTT. This rearrangement joins TRBV2 to TRBJ1-1; 7 nucleotides align to TRBD1. The CDR3 runs 17 residues. The germline CDR1 and CDR2 sequences are SNHLY and FYNNEI. V trimming: 10 bases; J trimming: 0 bases; junction bases outside the gene matches: 17.

This clone was seen more than once but under ten times. This chain uses TRBV25-1 with TRBJ2-1, with TRBD2 identical over 9 bases. V was pared by 8 bases and J by 6 bases, with 5 bases of the junction left unmatched. CDR3 length: 13 residues. Per the germline V gene, CDR1 is MGHDK and CDR2 is SYGVNS. The CDR3 sequence: CASVSGGGNEQFF. CDR3 nucleotide sequence: TGTGCCAGCGTTAGCGGGGGAGGCAATGAGCAGTTCTTC.

The chain combines TRBV30 with TRBJ1-6; D unresolved. This CDR3 has 12 amino acids. V lost 3 bases and J lost 13, with 13 bases in between. The germline gives CDR1 GTSNPN, CDR2 SVGIG (reference sequence). The CDR3 region has the DNA TGTGCCTGGAGAGACCAAATCAGGCCCCTCCACTTT. This codes for CAWRDQIRPLHF.

This chain connects TRBV25-1 to TRBJ2-2, with 7 bases lining up with TRBD1. V was pared by 5 bases and J by 8 bases, with 5 bases of the junction left unmatched. The CDR3 runs to 13 residues. In germline, CDR1 is MGHDK, CDR2 SYGVNS. In DNA, the CDR3 is TGTGCCAGCAGTTTCAGGGGGTATGGGGAGCTGTTTTTT. Translated, it gives CASSFRGYGELFF.

V gene TRBV9 combines with J gene TRBJ1-5; weak D call: TRBD1 (6 bases). Per germline, CDR1 SGDLS and CDR2 YYNGEE. V lost 4 bases and J 7 bases, leaving 18 bases between the germline ends. This CDR3 region has 15 residues. CDR3 sequence reads: CASSPLGGAGQPQHF. CDR3 in DNA: TGTGCCAGCAGCCCCCTCGGGGGGGCTGGCCAGCCCCAGCATTTT.

The V and J genes are TRBV5-5 and TRBJ1-2; TRBD1 matches at 7 bases. The length of the CDR3 is 13 residues. J was trimmed by 4 bases and V by 4 bases; bases with no gene match: 4. In germline, CDR1 is SGHKS, CDR2 YYEKEE (reference sequence). CDR3 sequence reads: CASSVRQGYGYTF. The CDR3 DNA follows: TGTGCCAGCAGCGTCAGACAGGGCTATGGCTACACCTTC.

This clone was found once. J is TRBJ2-1 and V is TRBV29-1, with unresolved D. Trimming left V 6 bases short and J 0 bases short, with 6 bases between. The CDR3 extends over 12 amino acids. Germline CDR1 reads SQVTM; CDR2 reads ANQGSEA. The CDR3 reads CSVEHSYNEQFF. The CDR3 DNA reads as TGCAGCGTGGAACACTCCTACAATGAGCAGTTCTTC.

In its sample, this clone was seen a few times. The V gene is TRBV27, the J gene TRBJ1-1, with D tentatively TRBD1 (6 bases). Germline assignment: CDR1 MNHEY and CDR2 SMNVEV (reference sequence). CDR3 length: 17 amino acids. The V and J ends lost 10 bases and 1 base respectively, with 25 bases between them. The CDR3 loop reads CANAGQPEREGNTEAFF. The CDR3 nucleotides are TGTGCCAACGCTGGACAGCCAGAGAGGGAGGGGAACACTGAAGCTTTCTTT.

This clone has just a few counts. The rearrangement uses TRBV10-3 and TRBJ1-2, with TRBD1 matching 8 bases. The CDR3 is made up of 14 amino acids. Germline V gene lookup returns CDR1 ENHRY and CDR2 SYGVKD. The V gene end was trimmed by 6 bases and the J gene end by 5 bases; junction bases not matched to a gene: 8. The CDR3 nucleotides read TGTGCCATCAGCCCCTCAGGGGGCTGGTATGGCTACACCTTC. As protein: CAISPSGGWYGYTF.

This chain links TRBV4-1 with TRBJ1-6; 7 nucleotides line up with TRBD1. CDR1 and CDR2 from the germline V gene are MGHRA and YSYEKL. V lost 0 bases and J lost 9; bases outside the gene matches: 5. This CDR3 comprises 15 residues. CDR3 bases: TGCGCCAGCAGCCAAGAAGACAGGGCAAGTTCACCCCTCCACTTT. The encoded protein is CASSQEDRASSPLHF.

This chain joins TRBV4-1 and TRBJ2-7; 12 nucleotides agree with TRBD2. This CDR3 contains 16 residues. Germline trimming cut 4 bases from V and 2 bases from J; bases unmatched to any gene: 6. Looked up from germline, CDR1 is MGHRA and CDR2 is YSYEKL. The CDR3 DNA is TGCGCCAGCAGCCCTTCTAGCGGGGGGGTGACCTACGAGCAGTACTTC. Its protein product is CASSPSSGGVTYEQYF.

The rearrangement links TRBV19 to TRBJ2-3; tentative D call: TRBD1 (6 bases). V lost 4 bases and J lost 1, with 12 bases in between. Germline V gene lookup returns CDR1 LNHDA and CDR2 SQIVND (reference sequence). The CDR3 has 15 residues. In DNA form, the CDR3 reads TGTGCCAGTAGTACACAGGGAGCGGGCACAGATACGCAGTATTTT. Protein: CASSTQGAGTDTQYF.

V usage is TRBV5-4 and J usage is TRBJ2-2; no definite D call. Germline V gene data show CDR1 as SGHNT and CDR2 as YYREEE (reference sequence). V dropped 0 bases and J dropped 2 bases, with 8 bases sitting between them. This CDR3 has 15 amino acids. The CDR3: CASSLGAANTGELFF. The DNA of the CDR3 is TGTGCCAGCAGCTTGGGGGCAGCAAACACCGGGGAGCTGTTTTTT.

J is TRBJ1-4 and V is TRBV6-5; D is perhaps TRBD1 (6 bases). Germline V gene data show CDR1 as MNHEY and CDR2 as SVGAGI. This CDR3 comprises 14 residues. V dropped 6 bases and J dropped 5 bases, with 13 bases sitting between them. The CDR3: CASSATGGNEKLFF. CDR3 DNA sequence: TGTGCCAGCAGCGCGACAGGAGGCAATGAAAAACTGTTTTTT.

The gene calls are TRBV11-2 and TRBJ1-3; 9 bases align to TRBD1. Germline lookup yields CDR1 SGHAT and CDR2 FQNNGV. The CDR3 has 18 amino acids. After removal of 5 bases from V and 2 bases from J, the junction contained 13 bases not matched to a gene. The CDR3 reads CASSKNPGQGVTGNTIYF. CDR3 bases: TGTGCCAGCAGCAAGAACCCGGGACAGGGAGTAACTGGAAACACCATATATTTT.